This TCR beta chain comes out of a study of vaccination effects on CD4 cells after COVID-19. Assay used: immunoSEQ multiplex PCR; TCRdb lists only in-frame clones, some missing. Of around 66,000 clones listed, around two thirds were seen once; the top ten hold 2.2%. Cultured cells yielded isolated CD4+ T cells after 10 days. Participants completed two doses of the BNT162b2 or mRNA-1273 vaccine. CDR1 is SGHNT, CDR2 YYREEE, per germline (reference sequence). CDR3 length: 17 residues. The ends lost 7 bases at V and 5 bases at J; junction bases unmatched: 18. Note on this clone: Its antigen is currently unknown.

Source: CD4+ T cells from PBMCs cultured without peptide, taken after COVID-19 vaccination. This rearrangement joins TRBV5-4 to TRBJ2-5; the match to TRBD2 covers 9 bases. This sequence originates from a human donor who received a COVID-19 vaccine. The CDR3: CASGQTHLAGGPETQYF. In DNA form, the CDR3 reads TGTGCCAGCGGACAAACCCATCTGGCGGGGGGGCCCGAGACCCAGTACTTC.